This T cell receptor beta chain was sequenced during a study of early T cells in non-severe SARS-CoV-2 infection. The wider study: It was bulk RNA from unsorted whole blood that was sequenced, and the chains were unpaired.

The protocol attached unique molecular identifiers to individual cDNA molecules. TCRdb independently ran MiXCR on the 5' RACE reads; one entry per CDR3 protein. The sample consists of around 44,000 distinct CDR3 sequences, 6% to 8% of them appearing once. Study-level points and caveats: A preference for anti-spike CD8 responses marked VDJdb matching, which missed private and CD4 specificities.

Deletions cut 0 bases from V and 4 bases from J, with 13 bases between. Per germline, CDR1 SGHDT and CDR2 YYEEEE. The CDR3 runs to 15 residues. There are many counts of this clonotype. The target antigen is unknown. The sample taken for sequencing was whole blood. The V gene is TRBV5-6, the J gene TRBJ1-2; possibly TRBD1 for D (5 bases). The clonotype originates from an adult who was a healthcare worker with PCR-confirmed SARS-CoV-2 infection or an uninfected control (not recorded which). DNA for the CDR3: TGTGCCAGCAGCTTGGCAGCCAGGGAATCCTATGGCTACACCTTC. It is translated as CASSLAARESYGYTF. Together with reference TRBV5-6 and TRBJ1-2, the CDR3 gives the full variable domain: DAGVTQSPTHLIKTRGQQVTLRCSPKSGHDTVSWYQQALGQGPQFIFQYYEEEERQRGNFPDRFSGHQFPNYSSELNVNALLLGDSALYLCASSLAARESYGYTFGSGTRLTVV.